This TCR beta chain was found in a study of T cell changes during pregnancy in multiple sclerosis. The assay was immunoSEQ multiplex PCR, and TCRdb's table has in-frame clones only and misses some. This table has 130,000 or so clones, 80% to 95% appearing once. In this sample, this clone turned up once. Germline values: CDR1 SEHNR, CDR2 FQNEAQ (reference sequence). The CDR3 is made up of 17 amino acids. The V gene end was trimmed by 3 bases and the J gene end by 8 bases; junction bases not matched to a gene: 15. The clonotype originates from a female donor with multiple sclerosis, enrolled in a pregnancy study. The chain joins TRBV7-9 to TRBJ2-1, with TRBD2 matching 8 bases. Sequenced here: peripheral blood, sampled before pregnancy. CDR3 nucleotide sequence: TGTGCCAGCAGCTTTGGGTCCTTAGCGGGAACGTTTCATGAGCAGTTCTTC. This encodes CASSFGSLAGTFHEQFF.